Following are 10 T cell receptor beta chains from one sample sequenced in a study of blood T cell repertoires in COVID-19. TCRdb's copy holds only in-frame clones and misses some; the assay was immunoSEQ multiplex PCR. Altogether 65,000 to 95,000 clones are present, over 80% being singletons, with the ten largest covering 15% to 20%. The material sequenced was peripheral blood. The receptor set was obtained from an elderly man with active or convalescent COVID-19.

The rearrangement uses TRBV7-8 and TRBJ2-1; TRBD1 is a possible D gene (5 bases). The CDR3 is 17 amino acids. Germline-derived CDR1 and CDR2 are SGHVS and FQNEAQ. V dropped 7 bases and J dropped 0 bases, with 19 bases sitting between them. The CDR3 loop reads CASNLPPRQRSYNEQFF. The CDR3 coding sequence is TGTGCCAGCAACCTACCCCCCAGACAGCGCTCCTACAATGAGCAGTTCTTC. Variable domain in full (rest from reference TRBV7-8 and TRBJ2-1): GAGVSQSPRYKVAKRGQDVALRCDPISGHVSLFWYQQALGQGPEFLTYFQNEAQLDKSGLPSDRFFAERPEGSVSTLKIQRTQQEDSAVYLCASNLPPRQRSYNEQFFGPGTRLTVL.

V and J are TRBV6-1 and TRBJ1-2; perhaps TRBD1 as D (6 bases). V lost 0 bases and J lost 1, with 12 bases in between. Germline V lookup: CDR1 MNHNS, CDR2 SASEGT. The CDR3 sequence is 16 residues long. The CDR3 region is CASSEAGGGGNYGYTF. The CDR3 coding sequence is TGTGCCAGCAGTGAAGCGGGGGGAGGGGGTAACTATGGCTACACCTTC.

This chain connects TRBV4-2 to TRBJ1-4, with a weak D call TRBD1 (5 bases). This CDR3 has 15 amino acids. Trimming removed 0 bases at V and 1 base at J, with 6 bases between. The V gene's germline CDR1 is LGHNA and CDR2 YNFKEQ. This CDR3 reads CASSQETETNEKLFF. CDR3 DNA sequence: TGTGCCAGCAGCCAAGAGACAGAAACTAATGAAAAACTGTTTTTT.

This clone was observed a handful of times. This chain connects TRBV11-3 to TRBJ2-2; D perhaps matches TRBD1 (6 bases). Trimming stripped 5 bases from V and 3 bases from J, with 10 bases between. Germline V lookup: CDR1 SGHNT, CDR2 YENEEA. CDR3 size: 14 residues. The CDR3 sequence: CASSPGVYTGELFF. CDR3 DNA sequence: TGTGCCAGCAGCCCAGGGGTCTACACCGGGGAGCTGTTTTTT. The variable domain in full, with the rest retrieved from reference TRBV11-3 and TRBJ2-2, is EAGVVQSPRYKIIEKKQPVAFWCNPISGHNTLYWYLQNLGQGPELLIRYENEEAVDDSQLPKDRFSAERLKGVDSTLKIQPAELGDSAVYLCASSPGVYTGELFFGEGSRLTVL.

The CDR3 reads CASSTFSSGGGETQYF. The CDR3 DNA follows: TGCGCCAGCAGCACCTTCAGCTCCGGCGGGGGAGAGACCCAGTACTTC. This sequence joins TRBV5-1 and TRBJ2-5; 7 nucleotides agree with TRBD2. This CDR3 has 16 amino acids. The J segment lost 4 bases and the V segment lost 4 bases, leaving 13 bases of the junction unmatched. The V gene's germline CDR1 is SGHRS and CDR2 YFSETQ. Using reference TRBV5-1 and TRBJ2-5 for the parts outside the CDR3, the full variable domain is KAGVTQTPRYLIKTRGQQVTLSCSPISGHRSVSWYQQTPGQGLQFLFEYFSETQRNKGNFPGRFSGRQFSNSRSEMNVSTLELGDSALYLCASSTFSSGGGETQYFGPGTRLLVL.

This chain uses TRBV27 with TRBJ2-3; 11 positions match TRBD2. This CDR3 is built from 15 residues. Germline assignment: CDR1 MNHEY and CDR2 SMNVEV (reference sequence). V gave up 3 bases and J gave up 3 bases; unmatched junction bases: 2. DNA for the CDR3: TGTGCCAGCAGTTTCGGGACTAGCGGAACAGATACGCAGTATTTT. Encoded protein: CASSFGTSGTDTQYF.

The chain uses TRBV5-4 and TRBJ2-1, with TRBD2 matching 13 bases. Germline CDR1 and CDR2: SGHNT and YYREEE (reference sequence). V lost 4 bases to trimming and J lost 8 bases; unmatched junction nucleotides: 6. The CDR3 runs to 15 residues. This CDR3 is CASSTGLAGTYEQFF. CDR3 sequence (DNA): TGTGCCAGCAGCACGGGACTAGCGGGGACCTATGAGCAGTTCTTC.

The rearrangement joins TRBV5-1 to TRBJ2-2; D is perhaps TRBD2 (5 bases). Trimming pared 4 bases from V and 0 bases from J, leaving 19 bases between. Germline assignment: CDR1 SGHRS and CDR2 YFSETQ. This CDR3 contains 18 residues. CDR3 in DNA: TGCGCCAGCAGCCGGGGAGCGGCGTGGCAGGCGAACACCGGGGAGCTGTTTTTT. Translated: CASSRGAAWQANTGELFF.

This chain joins TRBV2 and TRBJ2-5; the D is unclear. Germline lookup yields CDR1 SNHLY and CDR2 FYNNEI. The CDR3 has 15 residues. The ends were cut back, 5 bases at V and 2 bases at J, with 15 bases in the middle. The CDR3 DNA sequence: TGTGCCAGCAGTCACTGGGCAGAAGAACAAGAGACCCAGTACTTC. Translating it yields CASSHWAEEQETQYF.

In its sample, this clone was seen a few times. DNA of the CDR3: TGCGCCAGCAGTTCTAGCGGGAGAGGGGATACGCAGTATTTT. Translation gives CASSSSGRGDTQYF. The genes are TRBV10-2 and TRBJ2-3, with 10 bases matching TRBD2. The V and J ends lost 5 bases and 6 bases, in that order; junction bases with no gene match: 5. The CDR3 is 14 amino acids. Germline CDR1 is WSHSY and CDR2 is SAAADI.